This T cell receptor beta chain was identified during a study of blood T cells in healthy people across ages. The CDR3 is 18 amino acids. CDR1 and CDR2 from the germline V gene are LGHNA and YSLEER. Trimming at V came to 0 bases and at J to 3 bases, leaving 13 bases not matched to a gene. A remark on this clonotype: Its target is unknown.

Findings and limits, study-wide: Per-million-T-cell TCR beta diversity fell roughly linearly with age.

Together with a sample-barcoded 5' primer, a J-beta primer mix was included in a second PCR lasting about 6 to 11 cycles. Every cDNA was tagged by a template-switch adaptor with 12 random nucleotides. TCRdb processed the 5' RACE reads anew with MiXCR; each CDR3 protein has one entry. The repertoire holds over 700,000 distinct CDR3 sequences, with 20% to 30% as singletons. The sample was also linked to a second study, of T cells of mothers and their children. That work states: The yield was over 8 million TCR beta CDR3 reads from each mother and approximately 3 million from each child.

The chain joins TRBV4-3 to TRBJ1-1; 7 bases are a match to TRBD1. The specimen was blood. This receptor was obtained from a boy aged 5-17 years in good health. CDR3 DNA: TGCGCCAGCAGCCAAGACAGGGGGACACTCTCAAGAGACACTGAAGCTTTCTTT. It specifies CASSQDRGTLSRDTEAFF.